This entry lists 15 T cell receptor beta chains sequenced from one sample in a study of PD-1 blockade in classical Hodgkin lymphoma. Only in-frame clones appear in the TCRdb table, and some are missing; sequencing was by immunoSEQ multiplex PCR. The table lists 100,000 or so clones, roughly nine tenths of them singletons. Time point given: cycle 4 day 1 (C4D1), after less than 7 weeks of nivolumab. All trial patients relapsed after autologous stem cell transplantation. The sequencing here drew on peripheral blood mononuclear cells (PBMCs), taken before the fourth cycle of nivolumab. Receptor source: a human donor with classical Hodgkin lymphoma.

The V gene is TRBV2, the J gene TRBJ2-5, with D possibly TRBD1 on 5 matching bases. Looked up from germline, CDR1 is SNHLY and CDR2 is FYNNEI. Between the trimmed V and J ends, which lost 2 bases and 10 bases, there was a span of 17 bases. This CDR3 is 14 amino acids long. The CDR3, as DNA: TGTGCCAGCAGTGAAAGGGGCACACTTCTAGTCCAGTACTTC. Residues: CASSERGTLLVQYF. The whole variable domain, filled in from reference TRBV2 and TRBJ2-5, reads EPEVTQTPSHQVTQMGQEVILRCVPISNHLYFYWYRQILGQKVEFLVSFYNNEISEKSEIFDDQFSVERPDGSNFTLKIRSTKLEDSAMYFCASSERGTLLVQYFGPGTRLLVL.

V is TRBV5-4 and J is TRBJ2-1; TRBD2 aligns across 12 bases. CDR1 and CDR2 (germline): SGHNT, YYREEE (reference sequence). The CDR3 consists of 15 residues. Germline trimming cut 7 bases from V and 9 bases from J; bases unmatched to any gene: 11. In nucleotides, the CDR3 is TGTGCCAGCCCGGCCCTAGCGGGAGGGCCTAGTGAGCAGTTCTTC. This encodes CASPALAGGPSEQFF.

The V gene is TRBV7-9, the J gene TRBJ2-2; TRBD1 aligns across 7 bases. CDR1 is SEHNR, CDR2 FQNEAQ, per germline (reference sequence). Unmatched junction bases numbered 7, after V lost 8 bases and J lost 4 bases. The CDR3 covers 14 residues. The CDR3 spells CASSRTGPTGELFF. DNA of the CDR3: TGTGCCAGCTCCCGGACAGGCCCCACCGGGGAGCTGTTTTTT.

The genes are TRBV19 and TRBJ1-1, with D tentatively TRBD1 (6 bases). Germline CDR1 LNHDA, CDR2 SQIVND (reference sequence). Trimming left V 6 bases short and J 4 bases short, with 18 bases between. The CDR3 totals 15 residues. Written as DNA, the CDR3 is TGTGCCAGTAGCTTCGTCCTTACAGGGTCCACTGAAGCTTTCTTT. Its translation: CASSFVLTGSTEAFF.

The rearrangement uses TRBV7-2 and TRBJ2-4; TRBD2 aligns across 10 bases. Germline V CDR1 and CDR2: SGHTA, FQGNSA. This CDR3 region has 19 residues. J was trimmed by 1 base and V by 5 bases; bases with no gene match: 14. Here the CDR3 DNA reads TGTGCCAGCAGCCCCAGAGAAGCGGGAGGGATTAGCGCCAAAAACATTCAGTACTTC. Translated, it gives CASSPREAGGISAKNIQYF. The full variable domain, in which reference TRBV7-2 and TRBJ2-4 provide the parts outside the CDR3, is GAGVSQSPSNKVTEKGKDVELRCDPISGHTALYWYRQSLGQGLEFLIYFQGNSAPDKSGLPSDRFSAERTGGSVSTLTIQRTQQEDSAVYLCASSPREAGGISAKNIQYFGAGTRLSVL.

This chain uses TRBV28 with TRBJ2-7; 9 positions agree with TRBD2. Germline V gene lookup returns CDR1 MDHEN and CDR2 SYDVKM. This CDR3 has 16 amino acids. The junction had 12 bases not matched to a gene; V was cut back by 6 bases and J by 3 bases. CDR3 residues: CASSLTGTSRRYEQYF. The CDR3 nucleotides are TGTGCCAGCAGCCTGACAGGGACTAGCAGACGCTACGAGCAGTACTTC. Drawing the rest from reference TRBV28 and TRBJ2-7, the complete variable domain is DVKVTQSSRYLVKRTGEKVFLECVQDMDHENMFWYRQDPGLGLRLIYFSYDVKMKEKGDIPEGYSVSREKKERFSLILESASTNQTSMYLCASSLTGTSRRYEQYFGPGTRLTVT.

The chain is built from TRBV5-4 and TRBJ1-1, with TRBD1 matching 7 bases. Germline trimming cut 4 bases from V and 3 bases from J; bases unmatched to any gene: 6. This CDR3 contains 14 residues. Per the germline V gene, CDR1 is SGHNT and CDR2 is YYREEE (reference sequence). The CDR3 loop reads CASSLDRVDTEAFF. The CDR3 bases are TGTGCCAGCAGCCTCGACAGGGTGGACACTGAAGCTTTCTTT.

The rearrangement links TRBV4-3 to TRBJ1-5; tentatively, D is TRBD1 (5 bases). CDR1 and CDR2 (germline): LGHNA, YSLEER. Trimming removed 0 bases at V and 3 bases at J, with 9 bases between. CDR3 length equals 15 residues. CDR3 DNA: TGCGCCAGCAGCCAAGATTGGGGGGACAATCAGCCCCAGCATTTT. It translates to CASSQDWGDNQPQHF.

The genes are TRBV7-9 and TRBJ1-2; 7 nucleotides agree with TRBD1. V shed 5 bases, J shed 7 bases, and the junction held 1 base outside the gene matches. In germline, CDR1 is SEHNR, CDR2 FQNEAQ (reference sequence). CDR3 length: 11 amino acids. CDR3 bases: TGTGCCAGCAGCCAGGGGGGTGGCTACACCTTC. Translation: CASSQGGGYTF.

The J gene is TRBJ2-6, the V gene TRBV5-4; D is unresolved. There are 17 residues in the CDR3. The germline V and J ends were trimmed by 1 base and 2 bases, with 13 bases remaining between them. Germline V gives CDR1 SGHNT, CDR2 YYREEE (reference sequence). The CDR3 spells CASSLQSVRTGANVLTF. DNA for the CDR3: TGTGCCAGCAGCTTGCAGTCCGTGCGTACTGGGGCCAACGTCCTGACTTTC.

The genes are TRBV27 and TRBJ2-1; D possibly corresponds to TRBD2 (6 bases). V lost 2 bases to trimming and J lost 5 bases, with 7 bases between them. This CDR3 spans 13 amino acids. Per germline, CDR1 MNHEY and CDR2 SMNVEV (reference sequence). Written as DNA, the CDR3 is TGTGCCAGCAGTTTAGAGCGGGACAATGAGCAGTTCTTC. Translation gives CASSLERDNEQFF.

The CDR3 nucleotides are TGTGCCAGCAGTTTATCCAGTGGCGCCGGGAACAATGAGCAGTTCTTC. It yields the protein CASSLSSGAGNNEQFF. The V and J genes are TRBV28 and TRBJ2-1, with D possibly TRBD2 on 5 matching bases. Per germline, CDR1 MDHEN and CDR2 SYDVKM. V was clipped by 1 base and J by 5 bases, with 15 bases between them. This CDR3 spans 16 amino acids.

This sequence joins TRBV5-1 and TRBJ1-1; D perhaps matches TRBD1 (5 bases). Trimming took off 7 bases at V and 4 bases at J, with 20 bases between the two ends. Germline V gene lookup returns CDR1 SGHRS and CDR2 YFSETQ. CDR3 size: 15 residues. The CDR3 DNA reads TGCGCCAGCGGCCGGGACCCTAACTCGGGCACTGAAGCTTTCTTT. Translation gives CASGRDPNSGTEAFF. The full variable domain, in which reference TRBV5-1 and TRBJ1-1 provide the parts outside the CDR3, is KAGVTQTPRYLIKTRGQQVTLSCSPISGHRSVSWYQQTPGQGLQFLFEYFSETQRNKGNFPGRFSGRQFSNSRSEMNVSTLELGDSALYLCASGRDPNSGTEAFFGQGTRLTVV.

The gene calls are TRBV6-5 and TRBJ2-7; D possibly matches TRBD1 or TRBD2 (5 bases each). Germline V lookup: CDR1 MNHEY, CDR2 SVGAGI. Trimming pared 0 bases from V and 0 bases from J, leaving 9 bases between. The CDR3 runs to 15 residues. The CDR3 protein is CASSYSGTTSYEQYF. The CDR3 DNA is TGTGCCAGCAGTTACTCCGGGACCACCTCCTACGAGCAGTACTTC.

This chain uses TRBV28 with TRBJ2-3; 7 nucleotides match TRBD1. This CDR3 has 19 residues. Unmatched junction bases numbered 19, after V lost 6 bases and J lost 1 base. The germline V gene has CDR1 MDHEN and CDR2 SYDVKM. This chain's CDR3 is CASRDSTGMVSEGTDTQYF. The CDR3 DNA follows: TGTGCCAGCAGGGACTCGACAGGGATGGTTAGTGAGGGCACAGATACGCAGTATTTT.